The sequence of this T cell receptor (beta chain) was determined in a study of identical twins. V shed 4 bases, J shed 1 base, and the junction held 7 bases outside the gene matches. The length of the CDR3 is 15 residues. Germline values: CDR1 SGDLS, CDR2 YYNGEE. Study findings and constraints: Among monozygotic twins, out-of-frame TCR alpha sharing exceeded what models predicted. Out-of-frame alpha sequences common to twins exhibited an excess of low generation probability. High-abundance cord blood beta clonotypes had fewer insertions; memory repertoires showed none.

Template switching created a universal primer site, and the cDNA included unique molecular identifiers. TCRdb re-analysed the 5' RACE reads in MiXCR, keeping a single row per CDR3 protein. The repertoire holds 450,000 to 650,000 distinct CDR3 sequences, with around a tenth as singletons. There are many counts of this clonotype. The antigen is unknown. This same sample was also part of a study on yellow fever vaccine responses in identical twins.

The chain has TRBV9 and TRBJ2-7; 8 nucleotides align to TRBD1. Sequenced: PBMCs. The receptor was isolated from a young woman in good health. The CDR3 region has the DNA TGTGCCAGCAGCCCTCCAGGGACAGGATCCTACGAGCAGTACTTC. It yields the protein CASSPPGTGSYEQYF.